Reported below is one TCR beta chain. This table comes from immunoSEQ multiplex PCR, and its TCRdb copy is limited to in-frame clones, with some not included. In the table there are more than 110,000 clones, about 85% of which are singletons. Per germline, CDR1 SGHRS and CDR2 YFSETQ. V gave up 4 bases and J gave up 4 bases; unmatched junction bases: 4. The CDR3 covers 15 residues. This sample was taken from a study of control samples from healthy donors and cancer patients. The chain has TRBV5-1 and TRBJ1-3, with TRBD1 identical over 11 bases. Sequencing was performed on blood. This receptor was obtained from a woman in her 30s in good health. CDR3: CASSPDRGPGNTIYF. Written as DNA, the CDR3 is TGCGCCAGCAGCCCGGACAGGGGGCCCGGAAACACCATATATTTT.